This paragraph covers one T cell receptor beta chain sequence. The antigen remains undetermined. The sample belongs to a study of cytomegalovirus exposure and HLA in healthy donors. About the research overall: The 130 or so validation repertoires used the same platform as the roughly 700 first-cohort repertoires (as reported by a later analysis). Study-level results: As was reported, the classifier diagnosed cytomegalovirus status with high specificity and sensitivity. Some TCR beta chains (roughly 150 of them) were listed as cytomegalovirus-associated.

The donors belonged to the roughly 110-subject validation cohort, separate from the approximately 670-subject first cohort. Clones were sequenced by immunoSEQ multiplex PCR, and TCRdb holds only the in-frame ones, with some missing. The top ten clones hold more than 1.1% of a sample with 150,000 to 200,000 clones, roughly 82% of them seen once. The sequenced material came from PBMCs. This sequence originates from a woman aged 18-29 years in good health and CMV-seronegative.

CDR3 region: CASSSGWASGYEQYF. The CDR3 coding sequence is TGTGCCAGCAGCTCGGGATGGGCTAGCGGCTACGAGCAGTACTTC. The rearrangement uses TRBV5-4 and TRBJ2-7, with 7 bases lining up with TRBD2. This CDR3 comprises 15 residues. CDR1 is SGHNT and CDR2 is YYREEE in the germline V gene (reference sequence). V lost 3 bases to trimming and J lost 3 bases; unmatched junction nucleotides: 9.